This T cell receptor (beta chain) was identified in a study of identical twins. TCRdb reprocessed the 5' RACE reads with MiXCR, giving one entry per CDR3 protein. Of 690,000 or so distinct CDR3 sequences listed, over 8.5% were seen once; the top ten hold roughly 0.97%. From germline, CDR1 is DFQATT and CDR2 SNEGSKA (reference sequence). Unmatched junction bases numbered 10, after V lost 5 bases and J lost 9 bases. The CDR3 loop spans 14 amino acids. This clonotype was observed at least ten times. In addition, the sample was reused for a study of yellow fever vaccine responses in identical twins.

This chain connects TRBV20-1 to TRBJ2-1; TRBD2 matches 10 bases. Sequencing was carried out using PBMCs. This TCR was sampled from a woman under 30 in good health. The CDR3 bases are TGCAGTGCTCTCCCTAGCGGGAGAGGGAGTGAGCAGTTCTTC. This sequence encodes CSALPSGRGSEQFF.